These 14 T cell receptor beta chains originate from one sample sequenced in a study of blood T cell repertoires in COVID-19. Sequencing was performed with immunoSEQ multiplex PCR; in TCRdb, only in-frame clones are kept and a portion is missing. Here the sample spans 430,000 or so clones, more than 70% being singletons. Sequenced input: PBMCs or T cells enriched from blood (not recorded which). The receptors were gathered from a woman in her late teens or twenties who had been exposed to COVID-19.

The J gene is TRBJ2-3, the V gene TRBV7-9; no definite D call. The V end lost 7 bases, the J end lost 6 bases, and 8 bases lay between the germline ends. The length of the CDR3 is 11 residues. Germline loops: CDR1 SEHNR, CDR2 FQNEAQ (reference sequence). The CDR3: CASTLLDTQYF. The CDR3 DNA sequence: TGTGCCAGCACCCTTCTGGATACGCAGTATTTT.

J is TRBJ1-1 and V is TRBV9, with D perhaps matching TRBD1 (6 bases). The CDR3 is 17 residues long. V shed 3 bases and J shed 5 bases, with 23 bases lying between them. Germline V CDR1 and CDR2: SGDLS, YYNGEE. Written as DNA, the CDR3 is TGTGCCAGCAGCGCGTACTCCAGGGGCCCGGGCGGAACTGAAGCTTTCTTT. It encodes CASSAYSRGPGGTEAFF.

The rearrangement links TRBV6-5 to TRBJ1-5, with D hard to call. The CDR3 runs 13 residues. CDR1 and CDR2 (germline): MNHEY, SVGAGI. V dropped 6 bases and J dropped 11 bases, with 17 bases sitting between them. DNA of the CDR3: TGTGCCAGCAGGGAGGACGGAGGCATCACCCAGCATTTT. The encoded protein is CASREDGGITQHF.

CDR3 bases: TGCGCCAGCAGCCAAGCCCTAGACAGCTCCTACAATGAGCAGTTCTTC. It is translated as CASSQALDSSYNEQFF. This sequence joins TRBV4-1 and TRBJ2-1; D perhaps matches TRBD1 (5 bases). Trimming left V 1 base short and J 0 bases short, with 10 bases between. Germline assignment: CDR1 MGHRA and CDR2 YSYEKL. This CDR3 has 16 amino acids.

The chain joins TRBV7-9 to TRBJ1-5, with D unresolved. The CDR3 covers 15 residues. V lost 1 base to trimming and J lost 0 bases, with 7 bases between them. Germline V gene sequence: CDR1 SEHNR, CDR2 FQNEAQ (reference sequence). CDR3 nucleotides: TGTGCCAGCAGCTTAGGGGAGAATAGCAATCAGCCCCAGCATTTT. This encodes CASSLGENSNQPQHF.

The CDR3 sequence: CASLNRNEKLFF. The CDR3 bases are TGTGCCAGCCTAAACAGGAATGAAAAACTGTTTTTT. This chain connects TRBV28 to TRBJ1-4, with D possibly being TRBD1 (5 bases). Trimming removed 8 bases at V and 5 bases at J, with 9 bases between. Germline V gene sequence: CDR1 MDHEN, CDR2 SYDVKM. The CDR3 has 12 amino acids.

This clone was counted once. The CDR3 DNA reads as TGTGCCAGCAGCCCCCAGGGATTGAACACCGGGGAGCTGTTTTTT. Its translation: CASSPQGLNTGELFF. This chain joins TRBV9 and TRBJ2-2; D possibly corresponds to TRBD1 (5 bases). V gave up 4 bases and J gave up 1 base, with 11 bases separating them. Germline CDR1 reads SGDLS; CDR2 reads YYNGEE. The CDR3 runs to 15 residues.

This chain joins TRBV19 and TRBJ1-4; D possibly corresponds to TRBD1 (6 bases). The CDR3 loop spans 15 amino acids. V shed 5 bases and J shed 0 bases, with 10 bases lying between them. Germline CDR1 is LNHDA and CDR2 is SQIVND (reference sequence). The CDR3 nucleotides read TGTGCCAGTAGTTCAGGGGATCCAACTAATGAAAAACTGTTTTTT. As protein: CASSSGDPTNEKLFF.

The chain uses TRBV5-5 and TRBJ1-5; 9 nucleotides align to TRBD1. The J segment lost 1 base and the V segment lost 5 bases, leaving 4 bases of the junction unmatched. Germline V gene data show CDR1 as SGHKS and CDR2 as YYEKEE (reference sequence). This CDR3 spans 15 amino acids. In DNA form, the CDR3 reads TGTGCCAGCAGTTGGACAGGGGTGAGCAATCAGCCCCAGCATTTT. It encodes CASSWTGVSNQPQHF. Supplemented by reference TRBV5-5 and TRBJ1-5, the full variable domain reads DAGVTQSPTHLIKTRGQQVTLRCSPISGHKSVSWYQQVLGQGPQFIFQYYEKEERGRGNFPDRFSARQFPNYSSELNVNALLLGDSALYLCASSWTGVSNQPQHFGDGTRLSIL.

The rearrangement links TRBV25-1 to TRBJ1-2, with 8 bases identical to TRBD1. Unmatched junction bases numbered 5, after V lost 2 bases and J lost 3 bases. Germline V gene sequence: CDR1 MGHDK, CDR2 SYGVNS. The CDR3 has 15 residues. In DNA form, the CDR3 reads TGTGCCAGCAGTGAACGGACAGGGAAGGACTATGGCTACACCTTC. It is translated as CASSERTGKDYGYTF.

The chain is built from TRBV29-1 and TRBJ2-7; 10 bases are shared with TRBD1. This CDR3 has 13 residues. The J segment lost 6 bases and the V segment lost 5 bases, leaving 7 bases of the junction unmatched. Germline values: CDR1 SQVTM, CDR2 ANQGSEA. CDR3 protein: CSVSRTGGSEQYF. Written as DNA, the CDR3 is TGCAGCGTTTCACGGACAGGGGGTTCCGAGCAGTACTTC.

The genes are TRBV5-6 and TRBJ1-5; D might be TRBD1 (6 bases). The CDR3 length is 16 residues. V shed 1 base and J shed 7 bases, with 18 bases lying between them. The V gene's germline CDR1 is SGHDT and CDR2 YYEEEE. As DNA, the CDR3 is TGTGCCAGCAGCTTGCAGGGCGCAGGGGTAGGACAGCCCCAGCATTTT. Translation: CASSLQGAGVGQPQHF.

This clone was recorded only once. The chain is built from TRBV28 and TRBJ1-5; 7 bases are a match to TRBD1. After removal of 6 bases from V and 0 bases from J, the junction contained 14 bases not matched to a gene. CDR1 and CDR2 (germline): MDHEN, SYDVKM. The CDR3 totals 18 residues. DNA of the CDR3: TGTGCCAGCAGCCTCCGGGACAGCCTTCTATATAGCAATCAGCCCCAGCATTTT. Protein product: CASSLRDSLLYSNQPQHF.

The rearrangement links TRBV5-4 to TRBJ2-1; 8 nucleotides agree with TRBD2. The CDR3 consists of 15 residues. Germline V CDR1 and CDR2: SGHNT, YYREEE (reference sequence). V dropped 2 bases and J dropped 9; count of bases not matched to a gene: 10. The CDR3 DNA reads as TGTGCCAGCAGCTTCTCCATAGCGGGGTGGAGTGAGCAGTTCTTC. The encoded protein is CASSFSIAGWSEQFF.